One and the same sample provided the 25 T cell receptor beta chains below, sequenced in a study of blood T cells in healthy people across ages. Sample-barcoded 5' priming and a J-beta primer mix drove a second PCR of 7 to 11 cycles. From the 5' RACE reads, TCRdb called clonotypes with MiXCR, one entry per CDR3 protein. This sample has about 2 million distinct CDR3 sequences, with less than 50% found just once. The source material was blood. The receptors come from a woman in her thirties or forties in good health.

The chain combines TRBV7-2 with TRBJ2-4, with D unresolved. The V and J ends lost 5 bases and 4 bases respectively, with 15 bases between them. Per the germline V gene, CDR1 is SGHTA and CDR2 is FQGNSA. This CDR3 is 15 amino acids long. The CDR3 nucleotides are TGTGCCAGCAGCCCCAGGAGAGAGGCAAAAAACATTCAGTACTTC. It codes for CASSPRREAKNIQYF. Complete variable domain (other parts from reference TRBV7-2 and TRBJ2-4): GAGVSQSPSNKVTEKGKDVELRCDPISGHTALYWYRQSLGQGLEFLIYFQGNSAPDKSGLPSDRFSAERTGGSVSTLTIQRTQQEDSAVYLCASSPRREAKNIQYFGAGTRLSVL.

In this sample, this clonotype turned up a few times. The chain employs TRBV20-1 and TRBJ2-4, with D perhaps TRBD1 (6 bases). V dropped 3 bases and J dropped 5 bases, with 11 bases sitting between them. The CDR3 runs to 13 residues. Germline CDR1 reads DFQATT; CDR2 reads SNEGSKA (reference sequence). The CDR3 sequence is CSARAGAENIQYF. The CDR3 nucleotides read TGCAGTGCTAGGGCAGGGGCGGAAAACATTCAGTACTTC.

The chain combines TRBV24-1 with TRBJ2-5, with a possible D match to TRBD2 (8 bases). The germline gives CDR1 KGHDR, CDR2 SFDVKD. The CDR3 length is 17 residues. Trimming removed 5 bases from V and 9 bases from J, with 27 bases in between. As DNA, the CDR3 is TGTGCCACCAGTGCGACAGGGACCCCCGAAGCCGGGGGGGCCCAGTACTTC. Residues: CATSATGTPEAGGAQYF.

This chain uses TRBV7-9 with TRBJ2-1, with 7 nucleotides matching TRBD1. CDR3 size: 15 residues. The V gene's germline CDR1 is SEHNR and CDR2 FQNEAQ (reference sequence). The trim removed 5 bases at V and 0 bases at J, leaving 4 bases unmatched. This chain's CDR3 is CASSRWDSSYNEQFF. CDR3 nucleotide sequence: TGTGCCAGCAGCCGTTGGGACAGCTCCTACAATGAGCAGTTCTTC.

This clonotype was detected a few times. CDR3 bases: TGTGCCAGCAGCTTCCGGAGGGGGCGCACAGATACGCAGTATTTT. This gives the protein CASSFRRGRTDTQYF. The chain recombines TRBV7-2 with TRBJ2-3, with D perhaps TRBD1 (7 bases). The CDR3 is 15 residues long. Germline values: CDR1 SGHTA, CDR2 FQGNSA. V was clipped by 3 bases and J by 1 base, with 11 bases between them.

This clonotype turned up a few times. The chain joins TRBV2 to TRBJ2-7, with 7 bases fitting TRBD1. Germline values: CDR1 SNHLY, CDR2 FYNNEI. V trimming: 6 bases; J trimming: 6 bases; junction bases outside the gene matches: 17. The CDR3 covers 16 residues. The CDR3 coding sequence is TGTGCCAGCAGCTCCGAGTCGGCAGGGGGTGAGTCCGAGCAGTACTTC. Translated: CASSSESAGGESEQYF.

The chain is built from TRBV29-1 and TRBJ2-4; perhaps TRBD2 as D (6 bases). In germline, CDR1 is SQVTM, CDR2 ANQGSEA. V lost 2 bases, J lost 13 bases, and 12 bases lay in between. This CDR3 has 11 residues. In DNA form, the CDR3 reads TGCAGCGTTGAAAAAGGACGGGAGCAGTACTTC. It is translated as CSVEKGREQYF.

The chain is built from TRBV6-6 and TRBJ2-7; 7 bases are shared with TRBD1. The end of the DNA aligns better with TRBJ2-4, so the J call may be wrong. CDR1 is MNHNY, CDR2 SVGAGI, per germline (reference sequence). This CDR3 region has 14 residues. As DNA, the CDR3 is TGTGCCAGCAGCCGCACAGGGGTAGGGGACATTCAGTACTTC. This translates into CASSRTGVGDIQYF.

This chain uses TRBV6-2 or TRBV6-3 with TRBJ2-5; D not certain. Per germline, CDR1 MNHEY and CDR2 SVGEGT. This CDR3 spans 13 amino acids. Trimming removed 9 bases at V and 3 bases at J, with 14 bases between. The CDR3 sequence is CASGPNWEETQYF. CDR3 DNA sequence: TGTGCCAGTGGTCCGAACTGGGAAGAGACCCAGTACTTC.

This clonotype was seen a few times. The chain links TRBV4-2 to TRBJ2-5; TRBD1 might be the D (7 bases). The DNA end favors TRBJ2-7, so the J call may be wrong. The CDR3 runs to 13 residues. Per germline, CDR1 LGHNA and CDR2 YNFKEQ. CDR3 bases: TGTGCCAGCAGCCAACAGGGGGGTCACGAGCAGTACTTC. Its translation is CASSQQGGHEQYF.

The chain employs TRBV5-1 and TRBJ2-7, with no clear D. CDR3 length: 15 amino acids. V lost 0 bases and J lost 0, with 10 bases in between. Germline CDR1 is SGHRS and CDR2 is YFSETQ. DNA of the CDR3: TGCGCCAGCAGCTTGGGTCAGAAGATCTCCTACGAGCAGTACTTC. Its protein product is CASSLGQKISYEQYF.

This clonotype occurred a few times. The rearrangement uses TRBV19 and TRBJ2-1, with no clear D. The CDR3 extends over 15 amino acids. Looked up from germline, CDR1 is LNHDA and CDR2 is SQIVND (reference sequence). V lost 1 base to trimming and J lost 3 bases, with 10 bases between them. The CDR3 region is CASSIGQSRYNEQFF. DNA for the CDR3: TGTGCCAGTAGTATAGGGCAGTCCCGCTACAATGAGCAGTTCTTC.

The chain is built from TRBV7-2 and TRBJ2-7; the match to TRBD1 covers 8 bases. Germline V CDR1 and CDR2: SGHTA, FQGNSA. The CDR3 has 14 residues. V was pared by 5 bases and J by 3 bases, with 6 bases of the junction left unmatched. The CDR3 region has the DNA TGTGCCAGCAGCACTTTCGGACAGGGCTACGAGCAGTACTTC. Encoded protein: CASSTFGQGYEQYF.

The CDR3, as DNA: TGTGCCAGCAGTTACGGGGGACAGACTTCTATCCGGAATGGCTACACCTTC. It codes for CASSYGGQTSIRNGYTF. The chain uses TRBV6-2 or TRBV6-3 and TRBJ1-2; 7 bases map to TRBD1. CDR3 length: 17 residues. The J segment lost 6 bases and the V segment lost 2 bases, leaving 15 bases of the junction unmatched. The germline gives CDR1 MNHEY, CDR2 SVGEGT.

The rearrangement uses TRBV7-2 and TRBJ1-4; 7 bases line up with TRBD1. Losses at the gene ends were 1 base for V and 2 bases for J; bases not matched to a gene: 7. The CDR3 runs 17 residues. Germline lookup yields CDR1 SGHTA and CDR2 FQGNSA. CDR3 bases: TGTGCCAGCAGCTTAGGGGACAGTTTTCCGACTAATGAAAAACTGTTTTTT. Its protein is CASSLGDSFPTNEKLFF. The full variable domain, rest sourced from reference TRBV7-2 and TRBJ1-4, is GAGVSQSPSNKVTEKGKDVELRCDPISGHTALYWYRQSLGQGLEFLIYFQGNSAPDKSGLPSDRFSAERTGGSVSTLTIQRTQQEDSAVYLCASSLGDSFPTNEKLFFGSGTQLSVL.

This clonotype appeared a few times. The chain recombines TRBV28 with TRBJ2-7, with 12 bases fitting TRBD1. V trimming: 6 bases; J trimming: 1 base; junction bases outside the gene matches: 13. CDR1 and CDR2 from the germline V gene are MDHEN and SYDVKM. CDR3 length: 18 residues. The CDR3 sequence: CASSPTGQGALNSYEQYF. Written as DNA, the CDR3 is TGTGCCAGCAGCCCGACGGGACAGGGGGCGTTAAATTCCTACGAGCAGTACTTC.

J is TRBJ2-7 and V is TRBV5-1, with D perhaps assigned TRBD1 or TRBD2 (6 bases each). The ends were cut back, 0 bases at V and 6 bases at J, with 16 bases in the middle. The CDR3 loop spans 15 amino acids. The V gene's germline CDR1 is SGHRS and CDR2 YFSETQ. CDR3 loop: CASSLAFGGLFEQYF. Written as DNA, the CDR3 is TGCGCCAGCAGCTTGGCCTTCGGGGGCCTATTCGAGCAGTACTTC.

Regarding this clonotype: Mismatch with germline at one junction end may stem from a read error. The CDR3 DNA sequence: TGTGCCAGCAGTCCCGGGACCGGGACTACCAATCCCTACGCGCAGTACTTC. Translated, it gives CASSPGTGTTNPYAQYF. The V and J genes are TRBV28 and TRBJ2-7; 7 nucleotides agree with TRBD2. The CDR3 runs 17 residues. Germline CDR1 MDHEN, CDR2 SYDVKM.

The CDR3 region is CSAFSDRPSPQETQYF. Written as DNA, the CDR3 is TGCAGTGCTTTCTCAGACAGGCCCTCACCCCAAGAGACCCAGTACTTC. The chain is built from TRBV20-1 and TRBJ2-5; a weak D match, TRBD1 (6 bases). Trimming took 5 bases from V and 1 from J, leaving 20 bases between them. Per germline, CDR1 DFQATT and CDR2 SNEGSKA (reference sequence). The CDR3 contains 16 residues.

The rearrangement links TRBV14 to TRBJ2-7; D may be TRBD1 (6 bases). Germline loops: CDR1 SGHDN, CDR2 FVKESK. The CDR3 has 15 amino acids. V was clipped by 3 bases and J by 2 bases, with 14 bases between them. The CDR3 is CASSHTNRVTYEQYF. Here the CDR3 DNA reads TGTGCCAGCAGCCACACTAACAGGGTTACCTACGAGCAGTACTTC.

This clonotype appeared a few times. The V call is TRBV5-1, the J call TRBJ2-5; the D gene is possibly TRBD1 (6 bases). The V end lost 1 base, the J end lost 4 bases, and 8 bases lay between the germline ends. CDR1 is SGHRS, CDR2 YFSETQ, per germline. The CDR3 spans 13 residues. CDR3 sequence: CASSLPRGETQYF. CDR3 in DNA: TGCGCCAGCAGCTTGCCCAGGGGAGAGACCCAGTACTTC.

The V call is TRBV20-1, the J call TRBJ2-1; 9 positions match TRBD2. Losses at the gene ends were 0 bases for V and 3 bases for J; bases not matched to a gene: 9. Germline CDR1 and CDR2: DFQATT and SNEGSKA (reference sequence). The CDR3 consists of 17 residues. The CDR3 here is CSAREGGGGAFYNEQFF. As DNA, the CDR3 is TGCAGTGCTAGAGAAGGAGGCGGGGGGGCCTTCTACAATGAGCAGTTCTTC.

V usage is TRBV13 and J usage is TRBJ2-7; 8 bases are shared with TRBD1. The V segment lost 4 bases and the J segment 1 base; nucleotides outside the gene matches: 6. CDR3 length: 15 amino acids. Germline V gene lookup returns CDR1 PRHDT and CDR2 FYEKMQ (reference sequence). CDR3 region: CASSYRTGPSYEQYF. CDR3 DNA: TGTGCCAGCAGCTATCGGACAGGGCCATCCTACGAGCAGTACTTC. Supplemented by reference TRBV13 and TRBJ2-7, the full variable domain reads AAGVIQSPRHLIKEKRETATLKCYPIPRHDTVYWYQQGPGQDPQFLISFYEKMQSDKGSIPDRFSAQQFSDYHSELNMSSLELGDSALYFCASSYRTGPSYEQYFGPGTRLTVT.

V and J are TRBV20-1 and TRBJ2-2, with D perhaps matching TRBD2 (6 bases). CDR1 DFQATT and CDR2 SNEGSKA come from the germline V gene (reference sequence). This CDR3 has 15 amino acids. V lost 3 bases and J 6 bases, leaving 17 bases between the germline ends. The chain's CDR3 is CSASGRLALAGELFF. In DNA, the CDR3 is TGCAGTGCTAGTGGGAGGCTAGCGTTGGCCGGGGAGCTGTTTTTT.

The genes are TRBV5-6 and TRBJ2-5; D gene ambiguous. The ends were cut back, 3 bases at V and 5 bases at J, with 11 bases in the middle. The V gene's germline CDR1 is SGHDT and CDR2 YYEEEE. The CDR3 runs to 13 residues. The CDR3 loop is CASSSIGSETQYF. As DNA, the CDR3 is TGTGCCAGCAGCTCGATCGGTAGTGAGACCCAGTACTTC.